These 20 T cell receptor beta chains originate from one sample sequenced in a study of early T cells in non-severe SARS-CoV-2 infection. TCRdb used MiXCR to reprocess the 5' RACE reads, holding one entry per CDR3 protein. The sample gives approximately 70,000 distinct CDR3 sequences, around 11% of which show up once; 2.7% is in the top ten. The specimen comprised whole blood, sampled at baseline. These receptors were obtained from an adult who was a healthcare worker with PCR-confirmed SARS-CoV-2 infection or an uninfected control (not recorded which).

The chain joins TRBV20-1 to TRBJ2-2, with D perhaps matching TRBD1 or TRBD2 (5 bases each). Per the germline V gene, CDR1 is DFQATT and CDR2 is SNEGSKA (reference sequence). The CDR3 has 14 amino acids. Trimming left V 3 bases short and J 4 bases short, with 12 bases between. CDR3 residues: CSASSPGTTGELFF. The CDR3 bases are TGCAGTGCTAGTTCCCCGGGGACCACCGGGGAGCTGTTTTTT.

This clonotype turned up a few times. The chain is built from TRBV10-1 and TRBJ2-3, with 7 bases fitting TRBD1. Per the germline V gene, CDR1 is WNHNN and CDR2 is SYGVQD (reference sequence). After removal of 0 bases from V and 5 bases from J, the junction contained 5 bases not matched to a gene. The CDR3 has 15 amino acids. Here the CDR3 reads CASSESPTGIDTQYF. The CDR3 DNA sequence: TGCGCCAGCAGTGAGTCGCCGACAGGGATAGATACGCAGTATTTT.

This clonotype was counted at least ten times. This chain uses TRBV20-1 with TRBJ2-3, with TRBD1 as a possible D gene (6 bases). The CDR3 is 16 amino acids. The V gene's germline CDR1 is DFQATT and CDR2 SNEGSKA (reference sequence). V was pared by 6 bases and J by 4 bases, with 23 bases between. CDR3 DNA: TGCAGTGCCGGCCGGGACACTGGGGATTTCGCAGATACGCAGTATTTT. Its protein product is CSAGRDTGDFADTQYF.

The chain combines TRBV11-2 with TRBJ2-7; tentatively, D is TRBD1 (5 bases). CDR1 SGHAT and CDR2 FQNNGV come from the germline V gene. V shed 0 bases and J shed 9 bases, with 24 bases lying between them. The CDR3 consists of 17 residues. The CDR3 nucleotides read TGTGCCAGCAGCTTAGATCGGATTGGGCAGGGTCAAAGGCGGCAGTACTTC. This codes for CASSLDRIGQGQRRQYF.

This clonotype was seen only a few times. The rearrangement links TRBV15 to TRBJ1-1; tentative D call: TRBD1 (6 bases). CDR3 length: 15 residues. V lost 0 bases, J lost 6 bases, and 14 bases lay in between. CDR1 is LNHNV, CDR2 YYDKDF, per germline (reference sequence). Written as DNA, the CDR3 is TGTGCCACCAGCAGAGAAGGGGGTTGGTCCTCTGAAGCTTTCTTT. It specifies CATSREGGWSSEAFF.

The chain couples TRBV28 to TRBJ2-7, with 9 bases aligning to TRBD1. Germline V gene lookup returns CDR1 MDHEN and CDR2 SYDVKM. Losses at the gene ends were 8 bases for V and 5 bases for J; bases not matched to a gene: 13. This CDR3 contains 15 residues. CDR3 sequence reads: CASVNRDRALHEQYF. DNA for the CDR3: TGTGCCAGCGTGAACCGGGACAGGGCCCTCCACGAGCAGTACTTC.

The chain has TRBV20-1 and TRBJ2-7; 7 bases agree with TRBD2. This CDR3 has 13 amino acids. Trimming cost V 4 bases and J 3 bases; bases outside gene matches: 6. From germline, CDR1 is DFQATT and CDR2 SNEGSKA (reference sequence). The CDR3 here is CSAKDGGSYEQYF. As DNA, the CDR3 is TGCAGTGCTAAGGACGGGGGGAGCTACGAGCAGTACTTC.

In this sample, this clonotype turned up many times. This rearrangement joins TRBV4-2 to TRBJ2-3; D gene uncertain. The CDR3 is 15 residues long. The germline gives CDR1 LGHNA, CDR2 YNFKEQ. Trimming took off 0 bases at V and 4 bases at J, with 11 bases between the two ends. The CDR3 spells CASSQEARKADTQYF. CDR3 coding DNA: TGTGCCAGCAGCCAAGAGGCTAGAAAGGCAGATACGCAGTATTTT.

This chain connects TRBV20-1 to TRBJ2-3, with 9 bases aligning to TRBD2. CDR1 and CDR2 (germline): DFQATT, SNEGSKA (reference sequence). V trimming: 6 bases; J trimming: 0 bases; junction bases outside the gene matches: 10. CDR3 length equals 16 residues. The CDR3 DNA reads as TGCAGTGCCATCCCCCTAGCGGGGAAAAGCACAGATACGCAGTATTTT. This gives the protein CSAIPLAGKSTDTQYF.

This rearrangement joins TRBV6-5 to TRBJ2-2; 7 bases match TRBD1. With V trimmed by 6 bases and J by 5 bases, 9 bases remained unmatched. Germline V gene sequence: CDR1 MNHEY, CDR2 SVGAGI. The CDR3 runs 15 residues. Here the CDR3 DNA reads TGTGCCAGCAGCCTCGACAGGGCGAGAACCGGGGAGCTGTTTTTT. Amino acid sequence: CASSLDRARTGELFF.

About this clonotype: This may arise from a read error, as a much more abundant clone is one base away. J is TRBJ1-1 and V is TRBV12-3 or TRBV12-4; D is possibly TRBD1 (5 bases). The V gene lost 4 bases and the J gene lost 3 bases, with 6 bases spanning the gap. The CDR3 runs 12 residues. The CDR3 here is CASSWGYTEAFF. CDR3 bases: TGTGCCAGCAGTTGGGGGTACACTGAAGCTTTCTTT.

V is TRBV20-1 and J is TRBJ1-6; 7 positions match TRBD1. Germline assignment: CDR1 DFQATT and CDR2 SNEGSKA (reference sequence). V lost 0 bases to trimming and J lost 6 bases; unmatched junction nucleotides: 5. The CDR3 is 15 amino acids. As DNA, the CDR3 is TGCAGTGCTAGAGATACGGGGACAGCTAATTCACCCCTCCACTTT. Protein: CSARDTGTANSPLHF.

This clonotype has only a few counts. The gene calls are TRBV11-2 and TRBJ1-2, with 9 bases that match TRBD1. The germline CDR1 and CDR2 sequences are SGHAT and FQNNGV. V was pared by 4 bases and J by 8 bases, with 8 bases of the junction left unmatched. The CDR3 extends over 14 amino acids. The CDR3 is CASSSPGQGGGYTF. CDR3 nucleotide sequence: TGTGCCAGCAGCTCTCCGGGACAGGGCGGCGGCTACACCTTC.

V is TRBV11-2 and J is TRBJ1-5; the D is unclear. V lost 1 base to trimming and J lost 7 bases, with 14 bases between them. The CDR3 runs 15 residues. Germline V lookup: CDR1 SGHAT, CDR2 FQNNGV. The CDR3 region has the DNA TGTGCCAGCAGCTTAGGACCGGGCGCCCTCCAGCCCCAGCATTTT. Its translation: CASSLGPGALQPQHF.

This clonotype has more than one count but fewer than ten. J is TRBJ1-4 and V is TRBV14, with D possibly being TRBD1 (5 bases). Trimming removed 1 base from V and 8 bases from J, with 11 bases in between. The CDR3 is made up of 14 amino acids. The germline gives CDR1 SGHDN, CDR2 FVKESK. The chain's CDR3 is CASSQVGTGEKLFF. CDR3 bases: TGTGCCAGCAGCCAAGTAGGGACGGGCGAAAAACTGTTTTTT.

J is TRBJ1-1 and V is TRBV11-2, with D hard to call. Trimming took 5 bases from V and 4 from J, leaving 8 bases between them. The CDR3 has 12 residues. The germline gives CDR1 SGHAT, CDR2 FQNNGV. As DNA, the CDR3 is TGTGCCAGCAGCCCCGGGTTCACTGAAGCTTTCTTT. Translating gives CASSPGFTEAFF. Using reference TRBV11-2 and TRBJ1-1 for the parts outside the CDR3, the full variable domain is EAGVAQSPRYKIIEKRQSVAFWCNPISGHATLYWYQQILGQGPKLLIQFQNNGVVDDSQLPKDRFSAERLKGVDSTLKIQPAKLEDSAVYLCASSPGFTEAFFGQGTRLTVV.

This clonotype was counted a few times. V gene TRBV6-2 or TRBV6-3 combines with J gene TRBJ1-1; TRBD1 might be the D (6 bases). The length of the CDR3 is 12 residues. V shed 0 bases and J shed 9 bases, with 8 bases lying between them. Germline lookup yields CDR1 MNHEY and CDR2 SVGEGT. CDR3 region: CASSYSGGQAFF. For the CDR3, the DNA is TGTGCCAGCAGTTACTCAGGGGGACAAGCTTTCTTT.

This clonotype was counted a few times. The chain is built from TRBV6-1 and TRBJ2-7; D call uncertain. Trimming pared 6 bases from V and 4 bases from J, leaving 13 bases between. The CDR3 has 13 residues. The germline V gene has CDR1 MNHNS and CDR2 SASEGT. The CDR3, as DNA: TGTGCCAGCAGATCGGAAAACGGGTACGAGCAGTACTTC. Its translation is CASRSENGYEQYF.

The chain is built from TRBV10-3 and TRBJ2-3; weak D call: TRBD2 (5 bases). The V gene lost 2 bases and the J gene lost 6 bases, with 21 bases spanning the gap. This CDR3 spans 17 amino acids. Germline loops: CDR1 ENHRY, CDR2 SYGVKD. CDR3 bases: TGTGCCATCAGTGAGCCCGGACTTGGCCGAGGAGCGGATACGCAGTATTTT. This gives the protein CAISEPGLGRGADTQYF.

In its sample, this clonotype ranks as medium-sized (0.01 to 0.1%). The CDR3 DNA sequence: TGTGCTAGTGGTAACTCCTCCTCGTGGGGGGAGCAGAAGTCTGAAAAACTGTTTTTT. This sequence encodes CASGNSSSWGEQKSEKLFF. The chain is built from TRBV12-5 and TRBJ1-4, with D perhaps TRBD1 (5 bases). The length of the CDR3 is 19 residues. Germline values: CDR1 LGHNT, CDR2 FRNRAP. Trimming cost V 5 bases and J 7 bases, with 29 bases left between them.